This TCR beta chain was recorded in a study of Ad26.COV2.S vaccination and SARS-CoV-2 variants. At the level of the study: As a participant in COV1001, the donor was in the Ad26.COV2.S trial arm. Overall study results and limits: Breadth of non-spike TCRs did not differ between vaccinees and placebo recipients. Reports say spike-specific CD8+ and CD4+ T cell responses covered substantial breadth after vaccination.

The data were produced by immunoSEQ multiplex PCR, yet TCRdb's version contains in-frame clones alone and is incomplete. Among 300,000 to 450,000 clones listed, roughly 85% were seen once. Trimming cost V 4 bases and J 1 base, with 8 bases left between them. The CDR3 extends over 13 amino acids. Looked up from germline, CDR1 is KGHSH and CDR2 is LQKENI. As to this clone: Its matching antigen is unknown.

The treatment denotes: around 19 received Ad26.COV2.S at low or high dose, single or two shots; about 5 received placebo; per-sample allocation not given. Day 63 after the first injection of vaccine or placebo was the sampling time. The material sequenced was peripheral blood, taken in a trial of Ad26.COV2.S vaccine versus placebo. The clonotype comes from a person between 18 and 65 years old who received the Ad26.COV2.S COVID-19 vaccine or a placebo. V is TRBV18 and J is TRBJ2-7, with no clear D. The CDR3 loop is CASSQDGSYEQYF. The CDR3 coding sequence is TGTGCCAGCTCACAGGACGGTTCCTACGAGCAGTACTTC.